This T cell receptor (beta chain) is from a study of long-term antiretroviral therapy in people with HIV. The overall study: The oldest specimens predate the 2015 immediate-ART recommendation by about a decade.

To note about this clone: The antigen remains undetermined.

At the survey level, the v3.0 immunoSEQ assay was run. Some clones are missing from TCRdb's copy, which holds only in-frame ones; the method was immunoSEQ multiplex PCR. The table shows fewer than 35,000 clones, with roughly 80% occurring only once. Study-level results: No data on ART adherence, viral resistance or therapy changes.

CDR3 length: 16 residues. Germline V lookup: CDR1 LNHNV, CDR2 YYDKDF (reference sequence). Trimming took 4 bases from V and 8 from J, leaving 21 bases between them. The sample in question was unsorted PBMCs, obtained 2.9 years after starting antiretroviral therapy. The rearrangement uses TRBV15 and TRBJ2-1, with D unclear. The TCR comes from a man aged 50-59 years with HIV. In DNA form, the CDR3 reads TGTGCCACCAGCACCGGGCCCCTCCTTCCGAGCCATGAGCAGTTCTTC. It specifies CATSTGPLLPSHEQFF.